This TCR beta chain was identified in a study of T-cell reconstitution after alpha-beta-depleted transplantation in children. This clonotype appeared many times. Library preparation (for TCRbeta) was performed with unique molecular identifiers. TCRdb re-called the PCR reads with MiXCR, one entry per CDR3 protein. The sample gives a few hundred thousand distinct CDR3 sequences, roughly 13% of which show up once; roughly 2.3% is in the top ten. The origin of this receptor is a male patient aged 10-17 years who had a stem cell transplant for acute myeloid leukemia, so the T cells may come from the graft donor. The input for sequencing was PBMCs, mostly from graft donor cells, taken 360 days after TCRalphabeta/CD19-depleted stem cell transplant.

CDR3 in amino acids: CASSVVGLAGGNEQFF. In DNA form, the CDR3 reads TGTGCCAGCAGCGTAGTAGGACTAGCGGGAGGAAATGAGCAGTTCTTC. V is TRBV9 and J is TRBJ2-1; 14 bases are a match to TRBD2. The CDR3 spans 16 residues. The V and J ends lost 0 bases and 7 bases, in that order; junction bases with no gene match: 3. Germline V gene lookup returns CDR1 SGDLS and CDR2 YYNGEE.